The T cell receptor (beta chain) under discussion was sequenced for a study of response to subunit inactivated influenza vaccine. TCRdb analysed the RT-PCR reads with MiXCR anew, one entry per CDR3 protein. The repertoire holds some 800,000 distinct CDR3 sequences, with 20% to 25% as singletons. A few counts support this clonotype. The CDR3 spans 14 residues. The V and J ends lost 4 bases and 2 bases respectively, with 13 bases between them. Germline lookup yields CDR1 SGHRS and CDR2 YFSETQ. The chain couples TRBV5-1 to TRBJ2-7; D unresolved. The clonotype originates from a man aged 50-59 years who received an inactivated influenza vaccine. Sequencing used PBMCs from blood, obtained approximately 5 days after vaccination. The chain's CDR3 is CASSPRLLTYEQYF. CDR3 nucleotide sequence: TGCGCCAGCAGCCCACGGCTGCTAACCTACGAGCAGTACTTC.